A selection of T cell receptor beta chains follows, all from one sample in a study of glioma-infiltrating T cells. A single record per CDR3 protein comes from TCRdb applying MiXCR to the multiplex PCR reads. This table holds fewer than 250,000 distinct CDR3 sequences, approximately 30% found once. Sequencing used glioma tissue, nonneoplastic brain tissue, or PBMCs (not recorded which). Receptors were obtained from a human donor with low-grade glioma or glioblastoma, undergoing nonglioma brain surgery, or in good health (not recorded which). Each CDR3 is given with its conserved first and last residue. D genes are given only for firm matches. Rows may omit the clone size; those that give it use once, few, many or a size class.

D gene: TRBD2
V gene: TRBV29-1
J gene: TRBJ2-7
CDR3 length: 13
clone size: many
CDR3 protein: CSGKREGSYEQYF
CDR3 DNA: TGCAGCGGTAAGCGGGAGGGCTCCTACGAGCAGTACTTC

D gene: -
V gene: TRBV12-3/TRBV12-4
J gene: TRBJ2-1
CDR3 length: 15
clone size: -
CDR3 protein: CASSLTYGDSDEQFF
CDR3 DNA: TGTGCCAGCAGTTTAACTTACGGGGATAGCGATGAGCAGTTCTTC

D gene: TRBD1
V gene: TRBV29-1
J gene: TRBJ1-2
CDR3 length: 20
clone size: few
CDR3 protein: CSVASGDRGIQGPGSYGYTF
CDR3 DNA: TGCAGCGTTGCCTCAGGGGACAGGGGAATCCAAGGCCCCGGATCCTATGGCTACACCTTC

D gene: -
V gene: TRBV28
J gene: TRBJ1-2
CDR3 length: 13
clone size: many
CDR3 protein: CASRVEGPDGYTF
CDR3 DNA: TGTGCCAGCAGAGTAGAGGGTCCGGATGGCTACACCTTC

D gene: TRBD2
V gene: TRBV20-1
J gene: TRBJ2-1
CDR3 length: 14
clone size: once
CDR3 protein: CSAPFLAGGNEQFF
CDR3 DNA: TGCAGTGCTCCCTTTCTAGCGGGAGGGAATGAGCAGTTCTTC

D gene: TRBD2
V gene: TRBV5-4
J gene: TRBJ2-3
CDR3 length: 16
clone size: -
CDR3 protein: CARSPAGTSGRDTQYF
CDR3 DNA: TGTGCCAGGAGCCCCGCCGGGACTAGCGGGAGAGATACGCAGTATTTT

D gene: -
V gene: TRBV20-1
J gene: TRBJ2-7
CDR3 length: 12
clone size: -
CDR3 protein: CSAKEGFYEQYF
CDR3 DNA: TGCAGTGCCAAAGAGGGATTCTACGAGCAGTACTTC

D gene: -
V gene: TRBV9
J gene: TRBJ1-3
CDR3 length: 14
clone size: -
CDR3 protein: CASSVGGSGGTIYF
CDR3 DNA: TGTGCCAGCAGCGTAGGGGGCTCCGGCGGCACCATATATTTT

D gene: -
V gene: TRBV7-7
J gene: TRBJ2-6
CDR3 length: 16
clone size: many
CDR3 protein: CASSLEVGSGANVLTF
CDR3 DNA: TGTGCTAGCAGCTTAGAGGTGGGCTCTGGGGCCAACGTCCTGACTTTC

D gene: TRBD1
V gene: TRBV28
J gene: TRBJ1-5
CDR3 length: 16
clone size: many
CDR3 protein: CASSSDMGQGNQPQHF
CDR3 DNA: TGTGCCAGCAGTTCAGATATGGGACAGGGCAATCAGCCCCAGCATTTT

D gene: -
V gene: TRBV4-3
J gene: TRBJ2-7
CDR3 length: 17
clone size: -
CDR3 protein: CASSQKGWGGAVYEQYF
CDR3 DNA: TGCGCCAGCAGCCAAAAGGGCTGGGGGGGGGCTGTATACGAGCAGTACTTC

D gene: TRBD1
V gene: TRBV20-1
J gene: TRBJ1-2
CDR3 length: 16
clone size: -
CDR3 protein: CSASGGQGRTNYGYTF
CDR3 DNA: TGCAGTGCTAGCGGCGGACAGGGGAGGACTAACTATGGCTACACCTTC